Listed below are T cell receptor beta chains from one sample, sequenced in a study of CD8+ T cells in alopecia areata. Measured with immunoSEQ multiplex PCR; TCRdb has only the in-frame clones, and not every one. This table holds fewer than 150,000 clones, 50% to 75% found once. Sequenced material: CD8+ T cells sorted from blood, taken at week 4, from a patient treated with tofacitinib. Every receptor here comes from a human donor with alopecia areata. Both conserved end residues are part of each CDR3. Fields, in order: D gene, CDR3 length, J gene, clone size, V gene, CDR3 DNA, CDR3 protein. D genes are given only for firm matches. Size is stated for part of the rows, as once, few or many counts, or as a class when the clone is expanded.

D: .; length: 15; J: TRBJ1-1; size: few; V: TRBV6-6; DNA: TGTGCCAGCAGTTACCAGGGCCCTTTGAACACTGAAGCTTTCTTT; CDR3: CASSYQGPLNTEAFF
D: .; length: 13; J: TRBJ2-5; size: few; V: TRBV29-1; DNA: TGCAGCGTAGCTGGGCCTCTACAAGAGACCCAGTACTTC; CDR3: CSVAGPLQETQYF
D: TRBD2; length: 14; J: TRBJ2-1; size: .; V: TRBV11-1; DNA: TGTGCCAGCAGCACGAGTAGTGGGAGGGATGAGCAGTTCTTC; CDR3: CASSTSSGRDEQFF
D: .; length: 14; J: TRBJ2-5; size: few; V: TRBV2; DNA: TGTGCCAGCAGTGAGTCCCCGAGGAAGACACTCCCGTACTTC; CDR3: CASSESPRKTLPYF
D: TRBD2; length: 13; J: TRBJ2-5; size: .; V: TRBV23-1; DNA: TGCGCCAGCCCCCGGGAGGGTGGGGAGACCCAGTACTTC; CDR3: CASPREGGETQYF
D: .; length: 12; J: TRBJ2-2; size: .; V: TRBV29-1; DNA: TGCAGCGCGCCGGAGGGACACGGGGAGCTGTTTTTT; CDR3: CSAPEGHGELFF
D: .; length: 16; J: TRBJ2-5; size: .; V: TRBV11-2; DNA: TGTGCCAGCAGCTACGGACCGGACCTGGGTTTTAAGACCCAGTACTTC; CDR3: CASSYGPDLGFKTQYF
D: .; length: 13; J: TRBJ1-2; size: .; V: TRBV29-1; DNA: TGCAGCGTTGGTTTCACAGCTAACTATGGCTACACCTTC; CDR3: CSVGFTANYGYTF
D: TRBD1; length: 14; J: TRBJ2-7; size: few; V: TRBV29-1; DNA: TGCAGCGTTGAAGATGGGACAGGGGGCTACGAGCAGTACTTC; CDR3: CSVEDGTGGYEQYF
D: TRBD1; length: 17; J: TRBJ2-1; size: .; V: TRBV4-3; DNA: TGCGCCAGCAGCCAAGATCGGAGACAGGGGAATTACAATGAGCAGTTCTTC; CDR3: CASSQDRRQGNYNEQFF
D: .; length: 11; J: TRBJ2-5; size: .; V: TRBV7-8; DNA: TGTGCCAGCGAGGAGGGAGAGACCCAGTACTTC; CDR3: CASEEGETQYF
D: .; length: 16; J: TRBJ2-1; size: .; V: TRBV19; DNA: TGTGCCAGTAGTATAAGACAGGCAAGCTCCTACAATGAGCAGTTCTTC; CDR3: CASSIRQASSYNEQFF
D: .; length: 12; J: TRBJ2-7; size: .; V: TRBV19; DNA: TGTGCCAGTAGCGACAGCTCCTACGAGCAGTACTTC; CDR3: CASSDSSYEQYF
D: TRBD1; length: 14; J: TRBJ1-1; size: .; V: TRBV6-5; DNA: TGTGCCAGCAGTTACTCGTACAGGGGAACTGAAGCTTTCTTT; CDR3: CASSYSYRGTEAFF
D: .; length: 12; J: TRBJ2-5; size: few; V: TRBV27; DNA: TGTGCCAGCACGGACTACCAAGAGACCCAGTACTTC; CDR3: CASTDYQETQYF
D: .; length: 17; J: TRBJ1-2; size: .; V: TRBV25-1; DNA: TGTGCCAGCAGTGAATATAACACAGAGCAGACTAACTATGGCTACACCTTC; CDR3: CASSEYNTEQTNYGYTF
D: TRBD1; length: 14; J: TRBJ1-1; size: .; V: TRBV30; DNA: TGTGCCTGGGACCCCGGGACAGGGGGAACTGAAGCTTTCTTT; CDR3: CAWDPGTGGTEAFF
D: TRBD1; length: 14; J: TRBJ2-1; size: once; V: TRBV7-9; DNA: TGTGCCAGCAGCTTCCTGATACAGGGGGATGAGCAGTTCTTC; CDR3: CASSFLIQGDEQFF
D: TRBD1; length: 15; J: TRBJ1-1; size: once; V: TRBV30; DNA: TGTGCCTGGAGTGTATTCGGGACAGGGGGCACTGAAGCTTTCTTT; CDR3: CAWSVFGTGGTEAFF
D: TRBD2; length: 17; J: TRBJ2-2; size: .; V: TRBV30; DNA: TGTGCCTGGAGTGGGCTAGCGGGGGTCTTGAACACCGGGGAGCTGTTTTTT; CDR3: CAWSGLAGVLNTGELFF
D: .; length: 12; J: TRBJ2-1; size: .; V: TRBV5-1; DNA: TGCGCCAGCAGCTGGACCTACAATGAGCAGTTCTTC; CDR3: CASSWTYNEQFF
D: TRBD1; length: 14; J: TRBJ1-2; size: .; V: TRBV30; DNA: TGTGCCCGGAGTTCCGGCAGGGGGCTGTCTGGCTACACCTTC; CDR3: CARSSGRGLSGYTF
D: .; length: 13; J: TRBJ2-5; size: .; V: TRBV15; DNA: TGTGCCACCAGTAACAGGGGGGGCGAGACCCAGTACTTC; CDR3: CATSNRGGETQYF
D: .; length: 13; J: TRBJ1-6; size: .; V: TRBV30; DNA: TGTGCCTGGAGTGAGGGAGCGGATTCACCCCTCCACTTT; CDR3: CAWSEGADSPLHF
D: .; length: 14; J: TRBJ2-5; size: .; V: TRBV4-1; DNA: TGCGCCAGCAGCCAGACGGAGGGGGGAGAGACCCAGTACTTC; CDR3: CASSQTEGGETQYF
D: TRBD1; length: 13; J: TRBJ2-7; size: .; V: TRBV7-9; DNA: TGTGCCAGCAGCGAGGGACAGCCCTACGAGCAGTACTTC; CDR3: CASSEGQPYEQYF
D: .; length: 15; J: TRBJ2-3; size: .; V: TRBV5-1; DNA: TGCGCCAGCAGCCCGGCCCGGACTCGCACAGATACGCAGTATTTT; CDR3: CASSPARTRTDTQYF
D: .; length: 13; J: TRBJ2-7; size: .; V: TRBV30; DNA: TGTGCCTGGAGTGTACTATTGAACTACGAGCAGTACTTC; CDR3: CAWSVLLNYEQYF
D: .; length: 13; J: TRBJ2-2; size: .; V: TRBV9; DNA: TGTGCCAGCAGTGGGCTGGGAGCCGGGGAGCTGTTTTTT; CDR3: CASSGLGAGELFF
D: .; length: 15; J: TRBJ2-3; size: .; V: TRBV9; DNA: TGTGCCAGCAGCGTAAACGCGGGGAGCACAGATACGCAGTATTTT; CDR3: CASSVNAGSTDTQYF
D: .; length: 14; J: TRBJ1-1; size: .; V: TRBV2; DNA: TGTGCCAGCAGTGATGTGGGGGGAAACACTGAAGCTTTCTTT; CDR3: CASSDVGGNTEAFF
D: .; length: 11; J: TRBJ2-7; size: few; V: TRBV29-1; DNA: TGCAGCGTCCAACAGGGCTACGAGCAGTACTTC; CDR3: CSVQQGYEQYF
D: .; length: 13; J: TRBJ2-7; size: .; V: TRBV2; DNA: TGTGCCAGCAGTGAAGACAGAACCTACGAGCAGTACTTC; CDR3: CASSEDRTYEQYF
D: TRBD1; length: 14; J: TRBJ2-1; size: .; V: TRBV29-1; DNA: TGCAGCGTTGAAGGACAGGGGGGTTACGATGAGCAGTTCTTC; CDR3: CSVEGQGGYDEQFF
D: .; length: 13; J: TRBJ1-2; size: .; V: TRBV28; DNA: TGTGCCAGCAGTTTAGTAGCTAACTATGGCTACACCTTC; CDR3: CASSLVANYGYTF
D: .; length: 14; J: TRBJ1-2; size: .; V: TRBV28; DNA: TGTGCCAGCAGTGAAGTATACAGCGACTATGGCTACACCTTC; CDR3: CASSEVYSDYGYTF
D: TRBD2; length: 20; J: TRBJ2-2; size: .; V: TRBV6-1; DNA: TGTGCCAGCAGTGAAGGGGGATGGCGGGGGGACCTCGCGAACACCGGGGAGCTGTTTTTT; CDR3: CASSEGGWRGDLANTGELFF
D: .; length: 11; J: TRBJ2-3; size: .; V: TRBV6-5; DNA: TGTGCCAGCAGTCCCGGGACCACGCAGTATTTT; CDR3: CASSPGTTQYF
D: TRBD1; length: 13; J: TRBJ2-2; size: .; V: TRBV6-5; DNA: TGTGCCAGCGGGACAGAACTCACCGGGGAGCTGTTTTTT; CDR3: CASGTELTGELFF
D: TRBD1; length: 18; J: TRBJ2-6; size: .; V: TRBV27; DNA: TGTGCCAGCAGTGCCTCCGGGACAGGGGGCGCGGGGGCCAACGTCCTGACTTTC; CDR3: CASSASGTGGAGANVLTF
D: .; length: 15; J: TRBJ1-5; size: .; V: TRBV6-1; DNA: TGTGCCAGCAGTGAAGCGTCGGATGGGGGAGGGGGACAGCATTTT; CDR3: CASSEASDGGGGQHF
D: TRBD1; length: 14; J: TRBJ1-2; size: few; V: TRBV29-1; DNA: TGCAGCGCTGAAACAGGGGACCTTCCCTATGGCTACACCTTC; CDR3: CSAETGDLPYGYTF